This T cell receptor beta chain appears in the sequencing data of a study of T cell repertoires in cytomegalovirus infection. Study background: Recently identified HLA-C-restricted CMV epitopes and well-studied HLA-B-restricted CMV epitopes were used by the study. It can be stated that public TCR beta signatures indicated CMV infection as well as a matching HLA type.

This clonotype appeared a few times. The antigen is unknown. Germline V lookup: CDR1 SEHNR, CDR2 FQNEAQ (reference sequence). This CDR3 contains 14 residues. V dropped 5 bases and J dropped 7 bases, with 15 bases sitting between them. TCRdb passed the reads through MiXCR, listing each CDR3 protein once. The table records around 120,000 distinct CDR3 sequences, roughly 39% of them present only once. Study-level points and caveats: CMV carriers with the relevant HLA were identified by cumulative public TCR beta family frequency. Dominating the ex vivo response were TCR beta clonotypes that were CMV-specific and HLA-C-restricted.

The genes are TRBV7-9 and TRBJ2-1, with D possibly being TRBD1 (6 bases). The input for sequencing was CD8+ T cells from cultured PBMCs, taken from culture after CMV antigen stimulation. This TCR was recovered from a human donor in good health (CMV status not recorded). Some clones in this sample may be carry-over from other donors' samples. The CDR3 coding sequence is TGTGCCAGCAGCCCCCCAACAGGGACGAATGAGCAGTTCTTC. Residues: CASSPPTGTNEQFF.